This TCR beta chain is drawn from a study of OX40 agonist ivuxolimab in advanced cancers. Looking at the study overall: Ivuxolimab was delivered to patients intravenously every 2 weeks at doses spanning 0.01 to 10 mg/kg.

Repertoires were generated with immunoSEQ multiplex PCR, while TCRdb's copy carries only in-frame clones and drops some. The sample shows 35,000 to 45,000 clones, about four fifths of them seen only once. This sequence was found in an adult with an advanced solid tumor such as melanoma, head and neck, liver or kidney cancer. The input for sequencing was CD4+ or CD8+ T cells sorted from blood, taken in a trial of the OX40 agonist ivuxolimab.

The CDR3 sequence is CASSLGPGELFF. For the CDR3, the DNA is TGTGCCAGCAGTTTGGGACCGGGGGAGCTGTTTTTT. The chain has TRBV6-1 and TRBJ2-2, with D tentatively TRBD1 or TRBD2 (5 bases each). The CDR3 extends over 12 amino acids. Between the trimmed V and J ends, which lost 5 bases and 8 bases, there was a span of 9 bases. The germline V gene has CDR1 MNHNS and CDR2 SASEGT.